These T cell receptor beta chains were read from a single sample in a study of T cell responses to AZD1222 COVID-19 vaccine. Repertoires were generated with immunoSEQ multiplex PCR, while TCRdb's copy carries only in-frame clones and drops some. The repertoire includes over 120,000 clones, roughly 89% of them detected once, and approximately 1.5% sits in the top ten. Material: peripheral blood, obtained on day 0 of AZD1222 vaccination. The receptors here all came from an adult in good health. Each CDR3 is given with its conserved first and last residue. A D gene is named only where the DNA matches it firmly. Size is omitted from some rows. Given values are once, few, many or a class for expanded clones.

j_call,clone_size,d_call,v_call,cdr3_aa,cdr3_nt
TRBJ2-2,NA,NA,TRBV5-3,CARSIGTEELFF,TGTGCCAGAAGCATAGGGACGGAGGAGCTGTTTTTT
TRBJ2-1,once,NA,TRBV11-2,CASGRTSYNEQFF,TGTGCCAGCGGACGGACTTCATACAATGAGCAGTTCTTC
TRBJ1-2,once,TRBD1,TRBV5-1,CASSWGTAHYGYTF,TGCGCCAGCAGCTGGGGGACAGCGCACTATGGCTACACCTTC
TRBJ2-2,NA,NA,TRBV15,CATNRSYGGELFF,TGTGCCACCAACAGGAGTTATGGCGGGGAGCTGTTTTTT
TRBJ2-2,once,NA,TRBV23-1,CASSHLSGTTGELFF,TGCGCCAGCAGTCACCTATCCGGGACCACCGGGGAGCTGTTTTTT
TRBJ2-5,NA,TRBD2,TRBV10-3,CAIRESKLGLAEETQYF,TGTGCCATCAGGGAGAGCAAGTTGGGACTAGCTGAAGAGACCCAGTACTTC
TRBJ1-5,NA,NA,TRBV5-4,CASSLDGGRNQPQHF,TGTGCCAGCAGCTTGGACGGGGGTAGGAATCAGCCCCAGCATTTT
TRBJ2-6,few,NA,TRBV6-4,CASSDSAGGANVLTF,TGTGCCAGCAGTGACTCGGCAGGGGGGGCCAACGTCCTGACTTTC
TRBJ2-1,NA,TRBD1,TRBV6-5,CASSPDRVRNEQFF,TGTGCCAGCAGTCCTGACAGGGTTCGCAATGAGCAGTTCTTC
TRBJ1-1,NA,NA,TRBV18,CASSPPIQGFYTEAFF,TGTGCCAGCTCACCACCGATTCAGGGCTTTTACACTGAAGCTTTCTTT
TRBJ2-7,NA,TRBD2,TRBV13,CASSQGTRRRYEQYF,TGTGCCAGCAGCCAGGGGACTAGACGGAGGTACGAGCAGTACTTC
TRBJ1-1,NA,NA,TRBV7-9,CASSSFARPGTEAFF,TGTGCCAGCAGCTCATTCGCGCGCCCAGGGACTGAAGCTTTCTTT
TRBJ1-5,NA,TRBD1,TRBV6-5,CAGRTGPYSNQPQHF,TGTGCCGGGAGGACAGGGCCTTATAGCAATCAGCCCCAGCATTTT
TRBJ2-1,NA,TRBD2,TRBV5-4,CASSPTSGRARDEQFF,TGTGCCAGCAGCCCAACTAGCGGGAGGGCCCGTGATGAGCAGTTCTTC
TRBJ2-1,once,NA,TRBV9,CASRPMGSSYNEQFF,TGTGCCAGCAGGCCGATGGGGAGCTCCTACAATGAGCAGTTCTTC
TRBJ2-7,NA,NA,TRBV6-5,CASSTARYSYEQYF,TGTGCCAGCAGTACTGCTAGATATTCCTACGAGCAGTACTTC
TRBJ2-7,NA,NA,TRBV28,CASSWSAGSSHHEQYF,TGTGCCAGCAGTTGGTCAGCGGGTAGCTCTCACCACGAGCAGTACTTC
TRBJ2-5,NA,NA,TRBV11-2,CASSLTWNGEETQYF,TGTGCCAGCAGCTTAACTTGGAACGGGGAAGAGACCCAGTACTTC
TRBJ2-3,NA,NA,TRBV2,CASRDRLSGTDTQYF,TGTGCCAGCAGGGACCGTTTGAGTGGCACAGATACGCAGTATTTT
TRBJ2-3,NA,TRBD1,TRBV3-1/TRBV3-2,CASSHLDRLSTDTQYF,TGTGCCAGCAGCCATCTGGACAGGCTCAGCACAGATACGCAGTATTTT
TRBJ1-2,NA,NA,TRBV7-2,CASSSRMLYGYTF,TGTGCCAGCAGCTCCCGTATGTTATATGGCTACACCTTC
TRBJ1-2,NA,TRBD1,TRBV7-9,CASSLRDRTSDGYTF,TGTGCCAGCAGCTTACGGGACAGGACGAGCGATGGCTACACCTTC
TRBJ1-5,NA,NA,TRBV30,CAWSGGGRQPQHF,TGTGCCTGGAGTGGGGGGGGGAGACAGCCCCAGCATTTT
TRBJ2-1,NA,TRBD1,TRBV2,CASSVLVGQDEQFF,TGTGCCAGCAGTGTTCTGGTGGGACAGGATGAGCAGTTCTTC
TRBJ2-3,NA,NA,TRBV5-1,CASSLFRGGGADTQYF,TGCGCCAGCAGCTTGTTCCGGGGAGGGGGTGCAGATACGCAGTATTTT
TRBJ2-2,NA,TRBD2,TRBV27,CASSFSWGGTGELFF,TGTGCCAGCAGTTTTAGCTGGGGGGGCACCGGGGAGCTGTTTTTT
TRBJ2-1,NA,TRBD2,TRBV4-1,CASSQTLAGGPNNEQFF,TGCGCCAGCAGCCAAACTCTAGCGGGAGGGCCAAACAATGAGCAGTTCTTC
TRBJ2-7,NA,NA,TRBV7-9,CASGRVHEQYF,TGTGCCAGCGGCAGGGTCCACGAGCAGTACTTC
TRBJ1-1,NA,TRBD1,TRBV27,CASSRGQGNTEAFF,TGTGCCAGCAGCCGCGGACAGGGGAACACTGAAGCTTTCTTT
TRBJ2-7,NA,NA,TRBV7-2,CASSLVNGISYEQYF,TGTGCCAGCAGCTTAGTTAACGGGATCTCCTACGAGCAGTACTTC
TRBJ2-7,NA,NA,TRBV7-2,CASSVAVGGVRGEQYF,TGTGCCAGCAGCGTAGCCGTCGGTGGGGTTAGGGGCGAGCAGTACTTC
TRBJ1-2,NA,NA,TRBV7-2,CASSPGQSRYGYTF,TGTGCCAGCAGTCCCGGTCAGAGCCGCTATGGCTACACCTTC
TRBJ2-1,NA,TRBD2,TRBV19,CASSIVGEMHLAGKQFF,TGTGCCAGTAGTATAGTGGGCGAAATGCATCTAGCGGGCAAGCAGTTCTTC
TRBJ1-6,NA,NA,TRBV9,CASWRGTLHF,TGTGCCAGCTGGAGGGGCACCCTCCACTTT
TRBJ2-5,NA,NA,TRBV7-8,CASSLAILGGGETQYF,TGTGCCAGCAGCTTAGCTATCCTCGGGGGTGGAGAGACCCAGTACTTC
TRBJ1-5,NA,TRBD1,TRBV24-1,CATSENRGSNQPQHF,TGTGCCACCAGTGAAAACAGGGGAAGCAATCAGCCCCAGCATTTT
TRBJ1-1,NA,TRBD1,TRBV6-5,CASKMTGGGTEAFF,TGTGCCAGCAAAATGACAGGGGGTGGTACTGAAGCTTTCTTT
TRBJ1-4,NA,TRBD1,TRBV28,CASSFLGQGGEKLFF,TGTGCCAGCAGTTTCTTAGGACAGGGGGGGGAAAAACTGTTTTTT
TRBJ2-1,NA,NA,TRBV7-2,CASSSPAILNEQFF,TGTGCCAGCAGCTCCCCGGCCATCTTAAATGAGCAGTTCTTC
TRBJ2-5,NA,NA,TRBV30,CAWSVFLADQETQYF,TGTGCCTGGAGTGTATTCTTAGCGGACCAAGAGACCCAGTACTTC
TRBJ2-2,NA,NA,TRBV13,CASSLESLGGENTGELFF,TGTGCCAGCAGCTTAGAGTCTTTAGGAGGGGAGAACACCGGGGAGCTGTTTTTT
TRBJ2-7,once,NA,TRBV2,CASQGTGAGEQYF,TGTGCCAGCCAGGGGACCGGTGCTGGGGAGCAGTACTTC
TRBJ1-4,NA,NA,TRBV18,CASSRGLGEKLFF,TGTGCCAGCTCGCGGGGACTAGGTGAAAAACTGTTTTTT
TRBJ2-1,NA,TRBD2,TRBV24-1,CATSDFGLATDEQFF,TGTGCCACCAGTGATTTCGGACTAGCAACCGATGAGCAGTTCTTC
TRBJ2-7,NA,NA,TRBV2,CASSVGQLLTYEQYF,TGTGCCAGCAGCGTAGGACAGCTTTTGACCTACGAGCAGTACTTC
TRBJ1-1,NA,NA,TRBV5-5,CASSVPRSYRDTEAFF,TGTGCCAGCAGCGTACCCCGTAGTTACAGGGACACTGAAGCTTTCTTT
TRBJ2-2,NA,TRBD1,TRBV28,CASSTGTEDTGELFF,TGTGCCAGCAGTACCGGGACAGAGGACACCGGGGAGCTGTTTTTT
TRBJ1-2,NA,NA,TRBV11-2,CATGNRDPGFGYTF,TGTGCCACCGGGAACCGGGATCCGGGTTTTGGCTACACCTTC
TRBJ1-2,NA,NA,TRBV5-1,CASSLVPGVSLNGYTF,TGCGCCAGCAGCTTGGTGCCAGGGGTGTCTCTAAATGGCTACACCTTC
TRBJ1-4,once,NA,TRBV27,CASSFDPREKLFF,TGTGCCAGCAGTTTCGATCCCAGGGAAAAACTGTTTTTT
TRBJ2-3,NA,NA,TRBV19,CATSVLKEIPSSTDTQYF,TGTGCCACCTCTGTCCTGAAGGAAATACCTTCTAGCACAGATACGCAGTATTTT
TRBJ1-2,NA,NA,TRBV5-6,CASSSQGEYGYTF,TGTGCCAGCAGCTCGCAGGGAGAGTATGGCTACACCTTC
TRBJ1-5,few,NA,TRBV6-5,CASRGSNQPQHF,TGTGCCAGCAGGGGCTCGAATCAGCCCCAGCATTTT
TRBJ1-1,NA,NA,TRBV18,CASSPHGGGDTEAFF,TGTGCCAGCTCACCACACGGGGGAGGGGACACTGAAGCTTTCTTT
TRBJ2-7,NA,NA,TRBV9,CASSGESGREYEQYF,TGTGCCAGCAGTGGAGAATCGGGCAGGGAGTACGAGCAGTACTTC
TRBJ2-7,NA,NA,TRBV7-7,CASSLSSGSSYEQYF,TGTGCTAGCAGCCTGAGTTCTGGCAGCTCCTACGAGCAGTACTTC
TRBJ2-7,NA,TRBD1,TRBV30,CAWRAGTGGYEQYF,TGTGCCTGGAGAGCCGGGACAGGGGGCTACGAGCAGTACTTC
TRBJ2-7,NA,NA,TRBV7-8,CASSLRPGDRYYEQYF,TGTGCCAGCAGCTTAAGGCCCGGGGACCGATACTACGAGCAGTACTTC
TRBJ2-3,NA,NA,TRBV5-4,CASSQDVPDTQYF,TGTGCCAGCAGTCAAGACGTCCCAGATACGCAGTATTTT
TRBJ2-5,NA,TRBD2,TRBV4-1,CASSQLAGVETQYF,TGCGCCAGCAGCCAACTAGCGGGAGTCGAGACCCAGTACTTC